This TCR beta chain was captured in a study of blood T cell repertoires in COVID-19. Study summary: PBMCs, B-cell-depleted T cells, or T cells were the source of the cDNA or gDNA that made up the material.

The data were produced by immunoSEQ multiplex PCR, yet TCRdb's version contains in-frame clones alone and is incomplete. The sample holds 150,000 to 200,000 clones; approximately 79% are singletons and the top ten take 7%. Germline V gene data show CDR1 as SGHRS and CDR2 as YFSETQ. Trimming removed 4 bases at V and 6 bases at J, with 20 bases between. The CDR3 length is 15 residues. In its sample, this clone was seen a few times. The chain recombines TRBV5-1 with TRBJ2-7; D perhaps matches TRBD2 (6 bases). The sample comprised peripheral blood. This clonotype originated in a woman in her thirties or forties with COVID-19, enrolled during active disease. The CDR3 here is CASSRTGTSTTEQYF. In DNA form, the CDR3 reads TGCGCCAGCAGCCGAACCGGGACTTCCACGACCGAGCAGTACTTC.